This TCR beta chain was observed in a study of OX40 agonist ivuxolimab in advanced cancers. Findings of the study overall: Both CD4+ and CD8+ T cell populations in blood had undergone clonal expansion by week 6 at 0.1 to 3.0 mg/kg. CD8+ T cells were the subset that, on average, had more expanded clones than CD4+.

Patients had blood sampled at baseline and again on cycle 4 day 1 and cycle 7 day 1. The protocol was immunoSEQ multiplex PCR, while the TCRdb copy is restricted to in-frame clones and leaves out a portion. The sample consists of tens of thousands of clones, roughly 80% of them appearing once. Points on this clone: The antigen is unknown.

This material consisted of CD4+ or CD8+ T cells sorted from blood, taken in a trial of the OX40 agonist ivuxolimab. The receptor comes from an adult with an advanced solid tumor such as melanoma, head and neck, liver or kidney cancer.

CDR3 bases: TGTGCCAGCAACCGAGACAGGGGGAACACTGAAGCTTTCTTT. Protein product: CASNRDRGNTEAFF. The J gene is TRBJ1-1, the V gene TRBV5-6; 8 positions match TRBD1. V was clipped by 6 bases and J by 1 base; unmatched bases: 5. The CDR3 has 14 residues. The germline CDR1 and CDR2 sequences are SGHDT and YYEEEE.